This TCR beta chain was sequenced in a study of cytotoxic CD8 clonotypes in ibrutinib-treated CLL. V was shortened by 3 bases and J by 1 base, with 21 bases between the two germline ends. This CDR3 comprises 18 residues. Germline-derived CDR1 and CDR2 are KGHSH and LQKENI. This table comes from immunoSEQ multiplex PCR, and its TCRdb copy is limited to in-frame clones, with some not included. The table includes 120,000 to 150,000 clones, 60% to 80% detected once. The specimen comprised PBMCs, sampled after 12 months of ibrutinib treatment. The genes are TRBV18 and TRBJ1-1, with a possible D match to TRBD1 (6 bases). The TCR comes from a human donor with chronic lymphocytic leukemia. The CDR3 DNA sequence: TGTGCCAGCTCACCCAAAGACAGGATGCGGGGAGCGAACACTGAAGCTTTCTTT. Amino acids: CASSPKDRMRGANTEAFF.